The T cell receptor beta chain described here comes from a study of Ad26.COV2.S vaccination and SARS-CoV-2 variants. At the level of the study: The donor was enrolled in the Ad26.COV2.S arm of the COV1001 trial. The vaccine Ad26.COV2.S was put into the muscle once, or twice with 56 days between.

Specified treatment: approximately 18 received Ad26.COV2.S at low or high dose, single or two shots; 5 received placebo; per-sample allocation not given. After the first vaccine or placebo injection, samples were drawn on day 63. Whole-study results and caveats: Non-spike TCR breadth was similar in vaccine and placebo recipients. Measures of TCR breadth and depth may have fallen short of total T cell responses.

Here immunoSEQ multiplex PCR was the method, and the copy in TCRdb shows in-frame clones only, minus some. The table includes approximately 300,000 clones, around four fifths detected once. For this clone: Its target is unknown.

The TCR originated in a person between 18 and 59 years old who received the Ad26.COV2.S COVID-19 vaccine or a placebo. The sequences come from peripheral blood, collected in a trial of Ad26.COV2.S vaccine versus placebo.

The CDR3 is CASSPTGGPGANVLTF. The CDR3 nucleotides are TGCGCCAGCAGCCCGACAGGGGGCCCTGGGGCCAACGTCCTGACTTTC. The chain is built from TRBV5-1 and TRBJ2-6; 10 bases fit TRBD1. With 4 bases clipped from V and 2 bases from J, the junction kept 3 bases outside the gene matches. The germline V gene encodes CDR1 SGHRS and CDR2 YFSETQ. This CDR3 contains 16 residues.